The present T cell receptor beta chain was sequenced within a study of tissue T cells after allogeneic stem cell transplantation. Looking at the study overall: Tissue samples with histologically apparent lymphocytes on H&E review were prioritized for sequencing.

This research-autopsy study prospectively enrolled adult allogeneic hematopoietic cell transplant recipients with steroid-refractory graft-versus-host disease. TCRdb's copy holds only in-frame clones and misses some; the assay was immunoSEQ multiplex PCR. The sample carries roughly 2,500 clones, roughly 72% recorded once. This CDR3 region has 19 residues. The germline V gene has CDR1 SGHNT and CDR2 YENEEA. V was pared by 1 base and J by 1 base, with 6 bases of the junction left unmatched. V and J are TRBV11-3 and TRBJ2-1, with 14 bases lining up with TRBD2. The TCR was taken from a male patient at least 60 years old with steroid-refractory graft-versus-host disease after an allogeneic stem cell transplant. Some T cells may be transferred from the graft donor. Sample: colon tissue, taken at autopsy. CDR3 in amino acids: CASSLAGTSGGRSYNEQFF. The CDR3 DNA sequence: TGTGCCAGCAGCTTAGCCGGGACTAGCGGGGGTCGATCCTACAATGAGCAGTTCTTC.